This T cell receptor (beta chain) was found in a study of blood T cell repertoires in COVID-19. Study-wide background: Samples taken during acute and convalescent COVID-19 were collected in the United States, Italy and Spain. Sources were T cells, B-cell-depleted T cells, or PBMCs; the material itself was cDNA or gDNA.

CDR3 length: 14 residues. The germline V gene encodes CDR1 SGHRS and CDR2 YFSETQ. The trim removed 4 bases at V and 1 base at J, leaving 0 bases unmatched. Original methodology: Estimated nucleated cell counts came from reference gene primer amplification. Generated by immunoSEQ multiplex PCR, the TCRdb table keeps only in-frame clones and is missing some. The DNA gave D and trimming, while V, J and clone size come from that table. The top ten clones hold less than 4.5% of a sample with fewer than 250,000 clones, 65% to 90% of them seen once. With regard to this clone: Other DNA sequences in this sample translate to the same CDR3.

This clonotype was obtained from a man between 50 and 59 years old with acute or convalescent COVID-19. Sequencing was performed on peripheral blood. This chain uses TRBV5-1 with TRBJ2-3; 10 bases align to TRBD2. The CDR3 sequence: CASSLAGGTDTQYF. The CDR3 region has the DNA TGCGCCAGCAGCCTAGCGGGGGGCACAGATACGCAGTATTTT.